The TCR beta chain under discussion was sequenced for a study of shared clonotypes between healthy human individuals. About the study: With ages of 18 to 49, the donors were two women and a few men.

A CD45RA-negative memory subset and a CD45RA+ naive subset were separated from the CD4+ cells. CDR3 size: 17 residues. Germline trimming cut 1 base from V and 5 bases from J; bases unmatched to any gene: 8. Germline V gene lookup returns CDR1 SGHRS and CDR2 YFSETQ. Sequencing was performed with immunoSEQ multiplex PCR; in TCRdb, only in-frame clones are kept and a portion is missing. The repertoire holds 2 million to 3 million clones, with 80% to 95% as singletons. Sequencing was done on a sample of naive CD4+ T cells from PBMCs. The subset is: CD45RA+ positively selected. This rearrangement joins TRBV5-1 to TRBJ2-1; 11 bases fit TRBD2. The TCR comes from a man between 18 and 29 years old in good health. Some clones in this sample may be carry-over from other donors' samples. This chain's CDR3 is CASSLLWLAGGNNEQFF. The CDR3 DNA is TGCGCCAGCAGCTTGCTGTGGCTAGCGGGAGGAAACAATGAGCAGTTCTTC.